These 21 T cell receptor beta chains came from one sample sequenced in a study of OX40 agonist ivuxolimab in advanced cancers. Clones were sequenced by immunoSEQ multiplex PCR, and TCRdb holds only the in-frame ones, with some missing. The table lists some 46,000 clones, about 86% of them singletons, with 35% in the top ten. Sample: CD4+ or CD8+ T cells sorted from blood, taken in a trial of the OX40 agonist ivuxolimab. The source of these receptors is an adult with an advanced solid tumor such as melanoma, head and neck, liver or kidney cancer.

The chain uses TRBV18 and TRBJ2-3, with a tentative D call TRBD2 (6 bases). Trimming stripped 6 bases from V and 6 bases from J, with 10 bases between. The CDR3 has 12 amino acids. Germline CDR1 KGHSH, CDR2 LQKENI. CDR3 DNA: TGTGCCAGCTCCTCGGGGAGGGATACGCAGTATTTT. Translating it yields CASSSGRDTQYF.

Details on this clone: Germline and junction disagree at one end, which may indicate a read error. The chain employs TRBV18 and TRBJ2-1; 9 bases align to TRBD2. Germline V CDR1 and CDR2: KGHSH, LQKENI. The length of the CDR3 is 15 residues. CDR3 sequence (DNA): TGTGCCAGCTCCCCACCAGCGGGGGGAAGGAATGAGCAGTTCTTC. As protein: CASSPPAGGRNEQFF.

The chain couples TRBV5-1 to TRBJ2-2; TRBD2 aligns across 8 bases. V lost 10 bases to trimming and J lost 4 bases; unmatched junction nucleotides: 12. CDR1 is SGHRS, CDR2 YFSETQ, per germline. This CDR3 comprises 15 residues. CDR3 residues: CACSSERERTGELFF. The CDR3 DNA reads TGCGCCTGTTCGTCCGAGCGGGAGCGCACCGGGGAGCTGTTTTTT.

This clone was detected only once. The V and J genes are TRBV7-3 and TRBJ2-1, with TRBD1 matching 8 bases. The CDR3 totals 15 residues. Germline V CDR1 and CDR2: SGHTA, FQGTGA. The V gene end was trimmed by 5 bases and the J gene end by 5 bases; junction bases not matched to a gene: 8. The CDR3 is CASSPSGTGHNEQFF. CDR3 DNA: TGTGCCAGCAGCCCCTCCGGGACAGGCCACAATGAGCAGTTCTTC. The full variable domain, its missing parts supplied by reference TRBV7-3 and TRBJ2-1, is GAGVSQTPSNKVTEKGKYVELRCDPISGHTALYWYRQSLGQGPEFLIYFQGTGAADDSGLPNDRFFAVRPEGSVSTLKIQRTERGDSAVYLCASSPSGTGHNEQFFGPGTRLTVL.

The chain is built from TRBV11-3 and TRBJ2-3, with no clear D. The germline gives CDR1 SGHNT, CDR2 YENEEA. The CDR3 has 13 amino acids. V was shortened by 1 base and J by 2 bases, with 4 bases between the two germline ends. The CDR3 is CASSLGPTDTQYF. The CDR3 DNA follows: TGTGCCAGCAGCTTAGGCCCCACAGATACGCAGTATTTT. The full variable domain, with the rest looked up from reference TRBV11-3 and TRBJ2-3, is EAGVVQSPRYKIIEKKQPVAFWCNPISGHNTLYWYLQNLGQGPELLIRYENEEAVDDSQLPKDRFSAERLKGVDSTLKIQPAELGDSAVYLCASSLGPTDTQYFGPGTRLTVL.

This clone showed up just once. The chain uses TRBV4-1 and TRBJ2-2, with 13 bases aligning to TRBD2. The J segment lost 0 bases and the V segment lost 2 bases, leaving 3 bases of the junction unmatched. Germline-derived CDR1 and CDR2 are MGHRA and YSYEKL. The CDR3 extends over 18 amino acids. Here the CDR3 DNA reads TGCGCCAGCAGCCAACTGGGACTAGCGGGAACGAACACCGGGGAGCTGTTTTTT. Protein sequence: CASSQLGLAGTNTGELFF.

The rearrangement joins TRBV6-5 to TRBJ2-1; unclear D gene. The CDR3 covers 12 residues. V shed 2 bases and J shed 14 bases, with 13 bases lying between them. Germline values: CDR1 MNHEY, CDR2 SVGAGI. CDR3 in DNA: TGTGCCAGCAGTTACACCACAGACAAGGAGTTCTTC. Residues: CASSYTTDKEFF.

The chain has TRBV18 and TRBJ1-6; D not resolved. The germline V gene encodes CDR1 KGHSH and CDR2 LQKENI. CDR3 size: 13 residues. Trimming shortened V by 3 bases and J by 7 bases, and 7 bases separated the two germline ends. DNA of the CDR3: TGTGCCAGCTCACCGGACGGAAATTCACCCCTCCACTTT. Translation gives CASSPDGNSPLHF.

The J gene is TRBJ2-7, the V gene TRBV10-3, with 10 bases that match TRBD2. This CDR3 has 17 residues. Germline lookup yields CDR1 ENHRY and CDR2 SYGVKD. The junction had 16 bases not matched to a gene; V was cut back by 6 bases and J by 5 bases. CDR3 in amino acids: CAIRRGSGRPGGNEQYF. For the CDR3, the DNA is TGTGCCATCAGGAGGGGTAGCGGGAGGCCCGGAGGGAACGAGCAGTACTTC.

The chain couples TRBV5-4 to TRBJ2-6; no firm D call. Trimming left V 4 bases short and J 2 bases short, with 13 bases between. CDR1 and CDR2 (germline): SGHNT, YYREEE (reference sequence). The CDR3 covers 16 residues. CDR3 sequence: CASSPLAGPGANVLTF. CDR3 bases: TGTGCCAGCAGCCCGCTGGCCGGGCCTGGGGCCAACGTCCTGACTTTC.

The J gene is TRBJ1-1, the V gene TRBV5-4; tentative D call: TRBD1 (5 bases). This CDR3 contains 14 residues. CDR1 is SGHNT and CDR2 is YYREEE in the germline V gene (reference sequence). Trimming removed 4 bases at V and 0 bases at J, with 10 bases between. In DNA, the CDR3 is TGTGCCAGCAGCCGGGGGGGACTGAACACTGAAGCTTTCTTT. This translates into CASSRGGLNTEAFF.

This sequence joins TRBV7-8 and TRBJ2-7, with 9 bases aligning to TRBD2. J was trimmed by 1 base and V by 4 bases; bases with no gene match: 8. Per the germline V gene, CDR1 is SGHVS and CDR2 is FQNEAQ. The CDR3 extends over 16 amino acids. CDR3 loop: CASSSVAGAGSYEQYF. DNA for the CDR3: TGTGCCAGCAGCTCTGTAGCGGGAGCGGGGTCCTACGAGCAGTACTTC.

This sequence joins TRBV11-3 and TRBJ2-7; D unclear. CDR3 size: 13 residues. Germline-derived CDR1 and CDR2 are SGHNT and YENEEA. The V end lost 4 bases, the J end lost 7 bases, and 14 bases lay between the germline ends. The CDR3: CASSSGERLEQYF. The CDR3 DNA reads TGTGCCAGCAGCTCCGGCGAGCGCTTAGAGCAGTACTTC.

The CDR3 sequence: CASSLNAPPPHTQYF. CDR3 sequence (DNA): TGTGCCAGCAGCCTCAACGCCCCCCCGCCACATACGCAGTATTTT. J is TRBJ2-3 and V is TRBV13; D gene ambiguous. Germline V CDR1 and CDR2: PRHDT, FYEKMQ (reference sequence). The CDR3 has 15 amino acids. V lost 5 bases to trimming and J lost 7 bases, with 19 bases between them.

This chain uses TRBV6-1 with TRBJ2-3; 12 nucleotides match TRBD2. J gave up 4 bases and V 4 bases, and 12 bases lay outside the gene matches. Germline CDR1 is MNHNS and CDR2 is SASEGT. The CDR3 runs to 18 residues. CDR3 amino acids: CASSVTSGGMVWADTQYF. The CDR3 DNA reads as TGTGCCAGCAGTGTCACTAGCGGGGGGATGGTATGGGCAGATACGCAGTATTTT.

J is TRBJ2-5 and V is TRBV28; D uncertain. V was pared by 6 bases and J by 4 bases, with 15 bases between. The CDR3 totals 14 residues. CDR1 and CDR2 (germline): MDHEN, SYDVKM. DNA of the CDR3: TGTGCCAGCAGCAGCGCAACTCCCTTAGAGACCCAGTACTTC. Residues: CASSSATPLETQYF.

The chain is built from TRBV6-5 and TRBJ2-6; maybe TRBD1 (5 bases). In germline, CDR1 is MNHEY, CDR2 SVGAGI. V was clipped by 10 bases and J by 0 bases, with 13 bases between them. The CDR3 is 15 amino acids. The CDR3 DNA reads as TGTGCCACCCAGGGCAGCCACTCTGGGGCCAACGTCCTGACTTTC. This encodes CATQGSHSGANVLTF.

This chain joins TRBV19 and TRBJ1-2, with TRBD1 matching over 8 bases. The ends lost 5 bases at V and 8 bases at J; junction bases unmatched: 13. The CDR3 length is 15 residues. CDR1 LNHDA and CDR2 SQIVND come from the germline V gene (reference sequence). The CDR3 DNA sequence: TGTGCCAGTAGTTCCGGACAGGGCGGCGGTGGAGGCTACACCTTC. The encoded protein is CASSSGQGGGGGYTF.

On this clone itself: Other nucleotide sequences in the sample specify the same CDR3. The chain has TRBV11-2 and TRBJ2-7, with 11 bases identical to TRBD1. With V trimmed by 1 base and J by 6 bases, 5 bases remained unmatched. The length of the CDR3 is 15 residues. Germline-derived CDR1 and CDR2 are SGHAT and FQNNGV. As DNA, the CDR3 is TGTGCCAGCAGCTTAGGGGGGACAGGGGGGCTCGAGCAGTACTTC. This gives the protein CASSLGGTGGLEQYF.

Only one count was recorded for this clone. The chain is built from TRBV6-5 and TRBJ2-5, with 10 bases lining up with TRBD2. TRBJ2-7 matches the DNA end more closely, so the J call is doubtful. This CDR3 comprises 15 residues. From germline, CDR1 is MNHEY and CDR2 SVGAGI. The chain's CDR3 is CATNRASGRGIEQYF. Here the CDR3 DNA reads TGTGCCACTAATAGGGCTAGCGGGAGAGGGATCGAGCAGTACTTC.

The chain combines TRBV28 with TRBJ1-3, with a possible D match to TRBD1 (5 bases). V was trimmed by 5 bases and J by 0 bases, leaving 11 bases between them. Germline V gives CDR1 MDHEN, CDR2 SYDVKM. CDR3 length equals 15 residues. The CDR3 protein is CASSLGESSGNTIYF. The CDR3 bases are TGTGCCAGCAGTCTGGGGGAAAGCTCTGGAAACACCATATATTTT.